This TCR beta chain originates from a study of blood T cell repertoires in COVID-19. Between the trimmed V and J ends, which lost 4 bases and 10 bases, there was a span of 23 bases. The CDR3 has 16 amino acids. Per germline, CDR1 SGHTA and CDR2 FQGNSA. Assay: immunoSEQ multiplex PCR; the TCRdb copy retains only in-frame clones and omits some. The repertoire includes 60,000 to 85,000 clones, 80% of them detected once, and around a sixth sits in the top ten. This TCR came from a man in his 70s who had recovered from COVID-19. The sequenced sample consisted of peripheral blood. The chain couples TRBV7-2 to TRBJ1-3, with D perhaps matching TRBD1 (5 bases). CDR3 sequence: CASSSVAGPGFGTIYF. The CDR3 DNA reads as TGTGCCAGCAGCTCAGTGGCCGGGCCAGGGTTTGGAACCATATATTTT. Complete variable domain (other parts from reference TRBV7-2 and TRBJ1-3): GAGVSQSPSNKVTEKGKDVELRCDPISGHTALYWYRQSLGQGLEFLIYFQGNSAPDKSGLPSDRFSAERTGGSVSTLTIQRTQQEDSAVYLCASSSVAGPGFGTIYFGEGSWLTVV.